Following are 26 T cell receptor beta chains from one sample sequenced in a study of T cell repertoires in cytomegalovirus infection. Antigens for these TCRs are unknown. TCRdb re-derived calls from the reads in MiXCR, one entry per CDR3 protein. The data contain more than 20,000 distinct CDR3 sequences, over 40% of them singletons. The sequenced sample was CD8+ T cells from cultured PBMCs, obtained from culture after CMV antigen stimulation. Receptors originate from a human donor in good health (CMV status not recorded). Some clones in this sample may be carry-over from other donors' samples.

This clonotype was recorded many times. V and J are TRBV4-3 and TRBJ1-6; TRBD1 aligns across 7 bases. This CDR3 contains 14 residues. Germline V gives CDR1 LGHNA, CDR2 YSLEER. With 6 bases clipped from V and 5 bases from J, the junction kept 4 bases outside the gene matches. CDR3 region: CASSEGQDNSPLHF. The DNA for the CDR3 is TGCGCCAGCAGTGAAGGACAGGATAATTCACCCCTCCACTTT.

As for this clonotype: This may arise from a read error, as a much more abundant clone is one base away. This rearrangement joins TRBV19 to TRBJ2-7, with D uncertain. There are 13 residues in the CDR3. Germline V lookup: CDR1 LNHDA, CDR2 SQIVND (reference sequence). The CDR3 here is CAGSIRGPYEQYF. CDR3 DNA: TGTGCCGGTAGTATTCGCGGTCCCTACGAGCAGTACTTC.

The chain uses TRBV12-3 or TRBV12-4 and TRBJ2-7; tentative D call: TRBD2 (6 bases). V dropped 6 bases and J dropped 3 bases, with 15 bases sitting between them. The CDR3 is 14 amino acids. Written as DNA, the CDR3 is TGTGCCAGCAGGAATACGGCGGGGCACTACGAGCAGTACTTC. Its protein product is CASRNTAGHYEQYF.

This clonotype was detected ten times or more. The chain is built from TRBV4-1 and TRBJ1-1; D is ambiguous. This CDR3 is built from 14 residues. The germline V gene has CDR1 MGHRA and CDR2 YSYEKL. V was pared by 0 bases and J by 5 bases, with 10 bases between. CDR3 DNA sequence: TGCGCCAGCAGCCAAGATAGCCCCCGGACTGAAGCTTTCTTT. Translation gives CASSQDSPRTEAFF.

This clonotype was detected many times. This sequence joins TRBV7-2 and TRBJ2-3; 10 positions agree with TRBD2. The CDR3 extends over 18 amino acids. The V gene end was trimmed by 1 base and the J gene end by 10 bases; junction bases not matched to a gene: 17. Per germline, CDR1 SGHTA and CDR2 FQGNSA. CDR3 sequence: CASSLDRASGGPRGAQYF. CDR3 nucleotide sequence: TGTGCCAGCAGCTTAGATCGGGCTAGCGGGGGACCGAGAGGGGCGCAGTATTTT.

This clonotype has only a few counts. The chain employs TRBV7-8 and TRBJ1-3, with D unclear. Looked up from germline, CDR1 is SGHVS and CDR2 is FQNEAQ. The V end lost 4 bases, the J end lost 3 bases, and 4 bases lay between the germline ends. This CDR3 has 12 amino acids. CDR3 coding DNA: TGTGCCAGCAGCTCCTATGGAAACACCATATATTTT. Protein product: CASSSYGNTIYF.

The V call is TRBV11-2, the J call TRBJ2-2; tentatively, D is TRBD1 (6 bases). Trimming took off 0 bases at V and 6 bases at J, with 17 bases between the two ends. CDR3 length equals 17 residues. From germline, CDR1 is SGHAT and CDR2 FQNNGV. CDR3 nucleotides: TGTGCCAGCAGCTTAGATCCCTCCCCCAGGGGCTCCGGGGAGCTGTTTTTT. Translation gives CASSLDPSPRGSGELFF. Drawing the rest from reference TRBV11-2 and TRBJ2-2, the complete variable domain is EAGVAQSPRYKIIEKRQSVAFWCNPISGHATLYWYQQILGQGPKLLIQFQNNGVVDDSQLPKDRFSAERLKGVDSTLKIQPAKLEDSAVYLCASSLDPSPRGSGELFFGEGSRLTVL.

The rearrangement links TRBV7-4 to TRBJ1-4; D remains unclear. The CDR3 runs to 12 residues. Germline CDR1 and CDR2: SGHVT and SQSDAQ. The V end lost 5 bases, the J end lost 8 bases, and 9 bases lay between the germline ends. The CDR3 reads CASSQEREKLFF. CDR3 bases: TGTGCCAGCAGCCAAGAACGAGAAAAACTGTTTTTT.

This chain uses TRBV11-2 with TRBJ1-5, with D uncertain. This CDR3 spans 15 amino acids. The V and J ends lost 5 bases and 2 bases respectively, with 13 bases between them. CDR1 and CDR2 from the germline V gene are SGHAT and FQNNGV. DNA for the CDR3: TGTGCCAGCAGCCTAGGTGATTTGGGCAATCAGCCCCAGCATTTT. This codes for CASSLGDLGNQPQHF.

The V gene is TRBV7-8, the J gene TRBJ2-2; D is unclear. The CDR3 contains 17 residues. Germline V gene lookup returns CDR1 SGHVS and CDR2 FQNEAQ. Between the trimmed V and J ends, which lost 0 bases and 0 bases, there was a span of 11 bases. The CDR3 region is CASSLAPPLANTGELFF. The CDR3, as DNA: TGTGCCAGCAGCTTAGCCCCTCCGCTAGCGAACACCGGGGAGCTGTTTTTT.

The chain employs TRBV10-2 and TRBJ1-5; D gene unclear. The V end lost 8 bases, the J end lost 0 bases, and 8 bases lay between the germline ends. Germline CDR1 is WSHSY and CDR2 is SAAADI. The CDR3 consists of 13 residues. CDR3 residues: CASVRDSNQPQHF. CDR3 DNA: TGCGCCAGCGTCCGGGATAGCAATCAGCCCCAGCATTTT.

The chain links TRBV6-2 or TRBV6-3 to TRBJ2-5; D perhaps matches TRBD2 (6 bases). The germline V gene has CDR1 MNHEY and CDR2 SVGEGT. This CDR3 has 12 amino acids. Trimming pared 5 bases from V and 5 bases from J, leaving 9 bases between. CDR3 sequence reads: CASSLARETQYF. CDR3 coding DNA: TGTGCCAGCAGTCTAGCGCGGGAGACCCAGTACTTC.

This clonotype appeared a few times. The chain joins TRBV7-2 to TRBJ2-3; D gene uncertain. The V gene's germline CDR1 is SGHTA and CDR2 FQGNSA. The V end was cut by 2 bases, the J end by 3 bases, with 9 bases between. The CDR3 spans 14 residues. CDR3 nucleotides: TGTGCCAGCAGCTTACTCGGCTTGACAGATACGCAGTATTTT. The encoded protein is CASSLLGLTDTQYF.

The chain is built from TRBV5-4 and TRBJ2-4; D is perhaps TRBD2 (5 bases). V was clipped by 1 base and J by 2 bases, with 7 bases between them. This CDR3 comprises 14 residues. Looked up from germline, CDR1 is SGHNT and CDR2 is YYREEE (reference sequence). The CDR3: CASSLWTSKNIQYF. CDR3 sequence (DNA): TGTGCCAGCAGCTTGTGGACTTCCAAAAACATTCAGTACTTC.

The rearrangement uses TRBV6-2 or TRBV6-3 and TRBJ2-7; 10 positions agree with TRBD2. The V and J ends lost 8 bases and 6 bases, in that order; junction bases with no gene match: 13. In germline, CDR1 is MNHEY, CDR2 SVGEGT. There are 15 residues in the CDR3. DNA for the CDR3: TGTGCCAGCTCCGTGCTAGCGGGAGAAATCGGCGAGCAGTACTTC. Protein product: CASSVLAGEIGEQYF.

The J gene is TRBJ2-7, the V gene TRBV7-9, with unresolved D. The CDR3 is made up of 17 amino acids. The V gene lost 4 bases and the J gene lost 4 bases, with 23 bases spanning the gap. Germline CDR1 SEHNR, CDR2 FQNEAQ (reference sequence). CDR3 region: CASSSPPSAEVQYEQYF. The DNA of the CDR3 is TGTGCCAGCAGCTCCCCCCCCTCGGCTGAGGTCCAATACGAGCAGTACTTC. The complete variable domain, with remaining parts taken from reference TRBV7-9 and TRBJ2-7, reads DTGVSQNPRHKITKRGQNVTFRCDPISEHNRLYWYRQTLGQGPEFLTYFQNEAQLEKSRLLSDRFSAERPKGSFSTLEIQRTEQGDSAMYLCASSSPPSAEVQYEQYFGPGTRLTVT.

Comments on this clonotype: The junction does not match germline at one end; this may be a read error. The chain combines TRBV7-2 with TRBJ2-3; 7 positions match TRBD1. In germline, CDR1 is SGHTA, CDR2 FQGNSA. This CDR3 region has 14 residues. The CDR3 sequence is CASNLREGGLAQYF. CDR3 DNA: TGTGCCAGCAACTTACGGGAAGGGGGCCTCGCGCAGTATTTT. Complete variable domain (other parts from reference TRBV7-2 and TRBJ2-3): GAGVSQSPSNKVTEKGKDVELRCDPISGHTALYWYRQSLGQGLEFLIYFQGNSAPDKSGLPSDRFSAERTGGSVSTLTIQRTQQEDSAVYLCASNLREGGLAQYFGPGTRLTVL.

This rearrangement joins TRBV27 to TRBJ2-1, with TRBD2 as a possible D gene (6 bases). Germline CDR1 and CDR2: MNHEY and SMNVEV (reference sequence). Deletions cut 4 bases from V and 5 bases from J, with 18 bases between. The CDR3 has 16 residues. CDR3 in DNA: TGTGCCAGCAGTTCGAAGGGACTTCCCCCCCACAATGAGCAGTTCTTC. Amino acids: CASSSKGLPPHNEQFF.

V gene TRBV4-1 combines with J gene TRBJ1-1, with D possibly matching TRBD1 (6 bases). Germline assignment: CDR1 MGHRA and CDR2 YSYEKL. The CDR3 consists of 17 residues. V was cut by 1 base and J by 4 bases, with 19 bases left in between. CDR3 sequence: CASSQAGLGGRTTEAFF. CDR3 in DNA: TGCGCCAGCAGCCAAGCCGGCCTCGGGGGGCGCACCACTGAAGCTTTCTTT.

This clonotype has a count of ten or more. The rearrangement uses TRBV20-1 and TRBJ2-7, with D hard to call. Germline-derived CDR1 and CDR2 are DFQATT and SNEGSKA (reference sequence). V was pared by 0 bases and J by 0 bases, with 12 bases between. The CDR3 has 15 amino acids. The CDR3 spells CSARDLRKSSYEQYF. The CDR3 DNA reads as TGCAGTGCTAGAGATCTGAGGAAGAGCTCCTACGAGCAGTACTTC.

This clonotype occurred a few times. This chain links TRBV6-5 with TRBJ1-4; 9 nucleotides line up with TRBD1. Unmatched junction bases numbered 6, after V lost 6 bases and J lost 7 bases. The germline V gene encodes CDR1 MNHEY and CDR2 SVGAGI. There are 14 residues in the CDR3. Here the CDR3 reads CASRGQGWVEKLFF. CDR3 bases: TGTGCCAGCAGGGGACAGGGATGGGTTGAAAAACTGTTTTTT.

This clonotype occurred a few times. V gene TRBV7-9 combines with J gene TRBJ2-7; D gene unclear. The V and J ends lost 1 base and 3 bases respectively, with 7 bases between them. This CDR3 is built from 13 residues. Germline CDR1 and CDR2: SEHNR and FQNEAQ (reference sequence). CDR3 DNA sequence: TGTGCCAGCAGCTTAGTCGACCGCTACGAGCAGTACTTC. It yields the protein CASSLVDRYEQYF.

The sample holds a few counts of this clonotype. The chain employs TRBV27 and TRBJ2-4; no definite D call. Germline assignment: CDR1 MNHEY and CDR2 SMNVEV (reference sequence). Trimming removed 6 bases at V and 3 bases at J, with 18 bases between. This CDR3 has 16 residues. The CDR3 region has the DNA TGTGCCAGCAGCCCGCAGGTGGTTTTGGACAAAAACATTCAGTACTTC. As protein: CASSPQVVLDKNIQYF.

The chain recombines TRBV7-2 with TRBJ1-2, with 10 bases identical to TRBD1. CDR3 size: 15 residues. V was pared by 3 bases and J by 5 bases, with 6 bases of the junction left unmatched. The germline V gene encodes CDR1 SGHTA and CDR2 FQGNSA. The CDR3 loop reads CASSFPRQGAYGYTF. CDR3 nucleotide sequence: TGTGCCAGCAGCTTTCCTCGACAGGGGGCGTATGGCTACACCTTC.

This chain uses TRBV7-6 with TRBJ2-1, with 8 bases lining up with TRBD2. V gave up 5 bases and J gave up 0 bases; unmatched junction bases: 15. Germline V gene sequence: CDR1 SGHVS, CDR2 FNYEAQ. The CDR3 totals 19 residues. CDR3 amino acids: CASSPRGGREASSYNEQFF. The CDR3 region has the DNA TGTGCCAGCAGCCCCCGAGGGGGGCGGGAGGCCAGCTCCTACAATGAGCAGTTCTTC.

The chain is built from TRBV20-1 and TRBJ1-3; D is uncertain. V was clipped by 6 bases and J by 0 bases, with 12 bases between them. The CDR3 length is 14 residues. The germline CDR1 and CDR2 sequences are DFQATT and SNEGSKA (reference sequence). The CDR3 spells CSAYTGISGNTIYF. The CDR3 nucleotides are TGCAGTGCGTACACCGGGATCTCTGGAAACACCATATATTTT.